This TCR beta chain comes out of a study of blood T cell repertoires in COVID-19. Study details: The United States, Italy and Spain were the sources of the acute and convalescent COVID-19 samples. PBMCs, B-cell-depleted T cells, or T cells provided the cDNA or gDNA that made up the material.

This clone was seen a few times. Germline V gene sequence: CDR1 MDHEN, CDR2 SYDVKM. There are 16 residues in the CDR3. The junction had 10 bases not matched to a gene; V was cut back by 7 bases and J by 4 bases. Original analysis: Scientists estimated how many nucleated cells there were by amplifying reference gene primers. Sequencing was performed with immunoSEQ multiplex PCR; in TCRdb, only in-frame clones are kept and a portion is missing. V and J calls plus clone size are reproduced from that table; the DNA served to infer D and trimming. The data contain 40,000 to 60,000 clones, around 68% of them singletons.

The chain joins TRBV28 to TRBJ2-7, with 13 bases aligning to TRBD2. The sequencing sample was made of peripheral blood. The TCR sequence derives from a woman in her 70s with acute or convalescent COVID-19. The CDR3 bases are TGTGCCAGCAACGAACTAGCGGGAGGGCCGGGATACGAGCAGTACTTC. Amino acids: CASNELAGGPGYEQYF.